This TCR beta chain derives from a study of pediatric ulcerative colitis. Study-wide results and caveats: Clonal expansions reduced rectal repertoire diversity in acute severe colitis. Two rectal CDR3 clonotypes occurred in all ulcerative colitis patients. Repertoires came from total lymphocyte DNA, not specific subsets. Compared with controls, ulcerative colitis showed greater blood-rectum clone sharing.

The CDR3 covers 13 residues. V was pared by 8 bases and J by 1 base, with 0 bases of the junction left unmatched. Germline-derived CDR1 and CDR2 are LNHNV and YYDKDF (reference sequence). The rectum was sampled with one to two pinch biopsies at colonoscopy. With regard to this clone: Its antigen is still unknown.

Here immunoSEQ multiplex PCR was the method, and the copy in TCRdb shows in-frame clones only, minus some. The table has over 10,000 clones, around 77% seen once. This TCR derives from a boy younger than 18 who was a control in a study of pediatric ulcerative colitis. The sequencing sample was made of gut tissue. The V call is TRBV15, the J call TRBJ2-3, with TRBD1 matching over 10 bases. CDR3 loop: CATGTGGTDTQYF. CDR3 coding DNA: TGTGCCACCGGGACAGGGGGCACAGATACGCAGTATTTT.